The T cell receptor beta chain described here comes from a study of T cell changes during pregnancy in multiple sclerosis. Method: immunoSEQ multiplex PCR; TCRdb's copy keeps in-frame clones and lacks some. The data hold approximately 32,000 clones, with roughly nine tenths observed a single time. With 3 bases clipped from V and 4 bases from J, the junction kept 6 bases outside the gene matches. CDR3 length: 15 amino acids. Germline V gene lookup returns CDR1 LNHDA and CDR2 SQIVND (reference sequence). This TCR derives from a female donor with multiple sclerosis, enrolled in a pregnancy study. Sequenced material: CD8+ T cells from peripheral blood mononuclear cells, taken in the second trimester of pregnancy. The V gene is TRBV19, the J gene TRBJ1-2, with 9 bases matching TRBD1. The CDR3 region is CASSIGQGKGYGYTF. Written as DNA, the CDR3 is TGTGCCAGTAGTATTGGACAGGGGAAAGGCTATGGCTACACCTTC.